Sequencing of this T cell receptor beta chain was carried out in a study of T cell repertoires in cytomegalovirus infection. Study-level background: Newly reported HLA-C-restricted and thoroughly characterized HLA-B-restricted CMV epitopes were employed. In public TCR beta signatures, there were indications of both CMV infection and matching HLA type. Broader study findings: CMV carriers having the relevant HLA were flagged by cumulative public TCR beta family frequency. HLA-C-restricted CMV-specific TCR beta clonotypes prevailed in the ex vivo response.

Regarding this clonotype: Its matching antigen is unknown.

V lost 3 bases, J lost 4 bases, and 9 bases lay in between. The CDR3 extends over 14 amino acids. Germline-derived CDR1 and CDR2 are LNHDA and SQIVND (reference sequence). TCRdb processed the reads anew with MiXCR; each CDR3 protein has one entry. The table records fewer than 350,000 distinct CDR3 sequences, 25% to 35% of them present only once. This receptor was identified in a human donor in good health (CMV status not recorded). Some clones in this sample may be carry-over from other donors' samples. Here the sequenced sample was cultured PBMCs, taken from culture after CMV antigen stimulation. The chain is built from TRBV19 and TRBJ1-4; the D gene is possibly TRBD1 (5 bases). In DNA, the CDR3 is TGTGCCAGTAGTATCGGCCAGGGTAATGAAAAACTGTTTTTT. Protein product: CASSIGQGNEKLFF.